This T cell receptor beta chain was observed in a study of T cells in Graves' hyperthyroidism and ophthalmopathy. Study-level results: In simple terms, a model built on 13 V-J features told ophthalmopathy apart from stable hyperthyroidism.

Germline V gene lookup returns CDR1 LNHDA and CDR2 SQIVND (reference sequence). Trimming took 9 bases from V and 0 from J, leaving 15 bases between them. CDR3 length: 15 amino acids. A remark on this clonotype: Its antigen is as yet unknown.

Researchers took RNA transcripts and amplified the TCR beta CDR3 regions from them. In the first-round RT-PCR of the TCR CDR3, the HTBI primer set was used. TCRdb re-analysed the multiplex PCR reads in MiXCR, keeping a single row per CDR3 protein. The data contain some 360,000 distinct CDR3 sequences, around 18% of them singletons. The TCR comes from a woman aged 40 to 50 with Graves' ophthalmopathy. The chain joins TRBV19 to TRBJ1-3; TRBD1 is a possible D gene (5 bases). Sample: blood. The CDR3 protein is CASRDSKTSGNTIYF. CDR3 nucleotides: TGTGCCAGCCGGGACTCGAAAACCTCTGGAAACACCATATATTTT.